The sequence of this T cell receptor (beta chain) was determined in a study of cytomegalovirus exposure and HLA in healthy donors. A multiplex PCR was run with 60 Vbeta primers and 13 Jbeta primers. Repertoires were generated with immunoSEQ multiplex PCR, while TCRdb's copy carries only in-frame clones and drops some. The sample contains fewer than 200,000 clones, 60% to 80% of which appear only once. Germline V CDR1 and CDR2: MDHEN, SYDVKM. The CDR3 runs 16 residues. Trimming cost V 9 bases and J 0 bases; bases outside gene matches: 7. The study, taken as a whole, reports: A missense variant in DCLRE1C was later tied to TCR beta V- and J-gene trimming. The classifier, whose performance was assessed in both the original and validation cohorts, reportedly diagnosed cytomegalovirus status with high specificity and sensitivity. In all likelihood, a cluster of highly shared sequence variants was a sequencing artifact.

This clone turned up a few times. Its antigen is unidentified. This clonotype originated in a man between 60 and 70 years old in good health and CMV-seronegative. The chain combines TRBV28 with TRBJ2-7; 14 nucleotides match TRBD2. Sequenced material: PBMCs. The chain's CDR3 is CASRLAGGLSSYEQYF. The CDR3 nucleotides read TGTGCCAGTAGACTAGCGGGAGGGCTAAGCTCCTACGAGCAGTACTTC.